Below, 30 T cell receptor beta chains from the same sample are listed, as sequenced in a study of T cells in Graves' hyperthyroidism and ophthalmopathy. Amplification of TCR beta CDR3 regions was performed using RNA transcripts as template. During a first-round RT-PCR of the TCR CDR3, the HTBI primer set was used. TCRdb re-called the multiplex PCR reads through MiXCR, storing one row per CDR3 protein. This sample has about 500,000 distinct CDR3 sequences, with over 13% found just once. The sequencing input was blood. The receptor source for this set is a woman between 18 and 29 years old with Graves' hyperthyroidism.

This clonotype was detected many times. This rearrangement joins TRBV20-1 to TRBJ1-5; D is undetermined. CDR1 DFQATT and CDR2 SNEGSKA come from the germline V gene (reference sequence). V dropped 0 bases and J dropped 8 bases, with 8 bases sitting between them. CDR3 length: 12 amino acids. In nucleotides, the CDR3 is TGCAGTGCTAGAGAAGGACCTGAGCCCCAGCATTTT. Protein: CSAREGPEPQHF.

Concerning this clonotype: Given the absence of the conserved phenylalanine or tryptophan at the CDR3 end, a read error is likely. This sequence joins TRBV30 and TRBJ2-7; TRBD2 aligns across 8 bases. Per germline, CDR1 GTSNPN and CDR2 SVGIG (reference sequence). V shed 4 bases, J shed 0 bases, and the junction held 14 bases outside the gene matches. CDR3 length: 17 residues. The CDR3 DNA reads as TGTGCCTGGATGCTGGGGGACGGGGGGGAAAGCTCCTACGAGCAGTACCTC. Amino acids: CAWMLGDGGESSYEQYL.

This clonotype was counted a few times. The chain is built from TRBV7-3 and TRBJ1-1, with D unresolved. CDR1 is SGHTA, CDR2 FQGTGA, per germline. The CDR3 contains 13 residues. V gave up 4 bases and J gave up 4 bases, with 10 bases separating them. The CDR3 loop is CASSSGESTEAFF. The CDR3 coding sequence is TGTGCCAGCAGCTCTGGAGAGAGCACTGAAGCTTTCTTT.

The genes are TRBV10-3 and TRBJ1-2; D remains ambiguous. CDR3 length: 12 residues. V was pared by 10 bases and J by 2 bases, with 11 bases between. Germline CDR1 ENHRY, CDR2 SYGVKD. CDR3 DNA sequence: TGTGCCACCACCCAGGAAAACTATGGCTACACCTTC. Its translation is CATTQENYGYTF.

This clonotype came up many times. The gene calls are TRBV30 and TRBJ1-2; tentatively, D is TRBD1 (5 bases). The CDR3 spans 13 residues. V was cut by 1 base and J by 2 bases, with 8 bases left in between. Germline V gene lookup returns CDR1 GTSNPN and CDR2 SVGIG (reference sequence). The CDR3 sequence is CAWSGTKNYGYTF. The CDR3 DNA is TGTGCCTGGAGTGGGACAAAAAACTATGGCTACACCTTC.

This clonotype showed up many times. The rearrangement uses TRBV12-3 or TRBV12-4 and TRBJ1-4; 7 bases agree with TRBD1. Trimming removed 8 bases from V and 5 bases from J; junction bases left unmatched: 8. This CDR3 comprises 14 residues. The CDR3 sequence is CASSRQGGNEKLFF. The CDR3 bases are TGTGCCAGCTCTCGACAGGGTGGAAATGAAAAACTGTTTTTT.

A note on this clonotype: The CDR3 carries no conserved terminal phenylalanine or tryptophan, so it likely arises from a read error. The chain employs TRBV19 and TRBJ2-1; 9 bases fit TRBD2. The length of the CDR3 is 15 residues. The germline gives CDR1 LNHDA, CDR2 SQIVND (reference sequence). V was clipped by 2 bases and J by 5 bases; unmatched bases: 4. CDR3 in DNA: TGTGCCAGTAGTATAATGAGCGGGGGGAACAATGAGCAGTTCCTC. Protein sequence: CASSIMSGGNNEQFL.

This clonotype came up many times. The V and J genes are TRBV5-1 and TRBJ2-7, with 11 bases lining up with TRBD1. The CDR3 extends over 14 amino acids. Germline-derived CDR1 and CDR2 are SGHRS and YFSETQ. V shed 4 bases and J 2 bases; nucleotides not matched to a gene: 2. Here the CDR3 DNA reads TGCGCCAGCAGCCCGGGACAGGGGGCCTACGAGCAGTACGTC. It encodes CASSPGQGAYEQYV.

This rearrangement joins TRBV20-1 to TRBJ2-7; the D gene is possibly TRBD2 (5 bases). V gave up 4 bases and J gave up 2 bases, with 12 bases separating them. Germline lookup yields CDR1 DFQATT and CDR2 SNEGSKA (reference sequence). CDR3 length equals 13 residues. This CDR3 is CSATGGLTYEQYV. The CDR3 nucleotides read TGCAGTGCTACGGGCGGGCTGACCTACGAGCAGTACGTC.

The rearrangement links TRBV15 to TRBJ2-2; 11 bases are a match to TRBD2. This CDR3 is 17 amino acids long. The ends lost 1 base at V and 7 bases at J; junction bases unmatched: 8. Germline CDR1 reads LNHNV; CDR2 reads YYDKDF (reference sequence). CDR3 sequence reads: CATSRGKTSGDGGELFF. For the CDR3, the DNA is TGTGCCACCAGCAGAGGAAAGACTAGCGGGGACGGCGGGGAGCTGTTTTTT.

This clonotype came up many times. This chain connects TRBV12-3 or TRBV12-4 to TRBJ2-3; no clear D. The CDR3 extends over 14 amino acids. V lost 5 bases, J lost 9 bases, and 18 bases lay in between. CDR3 in amino acids: CASSQLLAPQTQYF. CDR3 DNA: TGTGCCAGCAGTCAACTGTTAGCCCCTCAGACGCAGTATTTT.

This chain joins TRBV2 and TRBJ2-7, with D possibly matching TRBD1 (5 bases). The CDR3 sequence is 14 residues long. V was shortened by 3 bases and J by 6 bases, with 15 bases between the two germline ends. Germline-derived CDR1 and CDR2 are SNHLY and FYNNEI. CDR3 in DNA: TGTGCCAGCAGTGAGGGGCCCCAAGGTTCCGAGCAGTACGTC. Translating it yields CASSEGPQGSEQYV.

This clonotype showed up many times. The CDR3 coding sequence is TGTGCCAGCAGTTTGTCCGAGGAGAGTCAGCCCCAGCATTTT. The encoded protein is CASSLSEESQPQHF. The chain employs TRBV12-3 or TRBV12-4 and TRBJ1-5; D ambiguous. CDR3 length equals 14 residues. V was clipped by 3 bases and J by 6 bases, with 12 bases between them.

Ten or more counts support this clonotype. The CDR3 loop is CASSALAGEGNEQFF. DNA for the CDR3: TGCGCCAGCAGCGCACTAGCGGGAGAGGGAAATGAGCAGTTCTTC. This chain uses TRBV5-1 with TRBJ2-1; TRBD2 matches 11 bases. CDR1 SGHRS and CDR2 YFSETQ come from the germline V gene. V lost 4 bases to trimming and J lost 7 bases; unmatched junction nucleotides: 7. The CDR3 loop spans 15 amino acids.

This clonotype was detected ten times or more. The chain uses TRBV5-1 and TRBJ1-5, with D unclear. Germline V gene data show CDR1 as SGHRS and CDR2 as YFSETQ. This CDR3 is 15 amino acids long. Trimming took off 4 bases at V and 0 bases at J, with 11 bases between the two ends. CDR3 in amino acids: CASSPLAYSNQPQHF. The CDR3 DNA sequence: TGCGCCAGCAGCCCCCTTGCGTATAGCAATCAGCCCCAGCATTTT.

This clonotype was seen ten or more times. This chain uses TRBV18 with TRBJ1-1; 7 nucleotides match TRBD1. The V and J ends lost 3 bases and 0 bases, in that order; junction bases with no gene match: 1. This CDR3 is built from 14 residues. CDR1 and CDR2 (germline): KGHSH, LQKENI. CDR3: CASSPGTVNTEAFF. The CDR3 bases are TGTGCCAGCTCACCTGGGACAGTGAACACTGAAGCTTTCTTT. Looking up the rest from reference TRBV18 and TRBJ1-1 gives the full variable domain: NAGVMQNPRHLVRRRGQEARLRCSPMKGHSHVYWYRQLPEEGLKFMVYLQKENIIDESGMPKERFSAEFPKEGPSILRIQQVVRGDSAAYFCASSPGTVNTEAFFGQGTRLTVV.

V usage is TRBV29-1 and J usage is TRBJ1-1; TRBD1 might be the D (6 bases). The CDR3 runs 13 residues. Germline values: CDR1 SQVTM, CDR2 ANQGSEA. The ends were cut back, 7 bases at V and 3 bases at J, with 15 bases in the middle. CDR3 sequence (DNA): TGCAGCGCAAGTGGACAGAGGGACACTGAAGCTTTCTTT. Its translation: CSASGQRDTEAFF.

Ten or more counts support this clonotype. The V gene is TRBV5-1, the J gene TRBJ1-4; D is possibly TRBD1 (5 bases). Germline V CDR1 and CDR2: SGHRS, YFSETQ. The CDR3 sequence is 13 residues long. The ends were cut back, 0 bases at V and 10 bases at J, with 10 bases in the middle. CDR3 coding DNA: TGCGCCAGCAGCTTGGACTCGGGGGGAAAACTGTTTTTT. Protein: CASSLDSGGKLFF.

This clonotype appeared many times. The V and J genes are TRBV2 and TRBJ2-7; possibly TRBD1 for D (6 bases). Germline CDR1 and CDR2: SNHLY and FYNNEI. V was pared by 9 bases and J by 1 base, with 10 bases between. The CDR3 is 12 amino acids. CDR3 in amino acids: CASLGQSYEQYF. CDR3 bases: TGTGCCAGTCTAGGACAGTCCTACGAGCAGTACTTC.

This clonotype was counted at least ten times. This chain joins TRBV18 and TRBJ2-5; D perhaps matches TRBD1 (6 bases). Germline CDR1 is KGHSH and CDR2 is LQKENI. V was shortened by 0 bases and J by 1 base, with 6 bases between the two germline ends. The CDR3 covers 14 residues. In DNA form, the CDR3 reads TGTGCCAGCTCACCACCGGACAGCCAAGAGACCCAGTACTTC. It yields the protein CASSPPDSQETQYF. The complete variable domain, with remaining parts taken from reference TRBV18 and TRBJ2-5, reads NAGVMQNPRHLVRRRGQEARLRCSPMKGHSHVYWYRQLPEEGLKFMVYLQKENIIDESGMPKERFSAEFPKEGPSILRIQQVVRGDSAAYFCASSPPDSQETQYFGPGTRLLVL.

This clonotype has a count of ten or more. The V and J genes are TRBV11-3 and TRBJ2-7; no reliable D call. Germline-derived CDR1 and CDR2 are SGHNT and YENEEA. The CDR3 loop spans 15 amino acids. With 2 bases removed from V and 3 bases from J, the gap between germline ends came to 14 bases. CDR3: CASSLTAVSIYEQYF. The CDR3 bases are TGTGCCAGCAGCTTAACCGCAGTCTCAATCTACGAGCAGTACTTC.

The rearrangement joins TRBV12-3 or TRBV12-4 to TRBJ2-7, with 9 nucleotides matching TRBD2. This CDR3 region has 15 residues. V lost 7 bases and J lost 0; bases outside the gene matches: 7. The CDR3 here is CASISGSGSSYEQYV. The CDR3 nucleotides are TGTGCCAGCATATCGGGTAGCGGGAGCTCCTACGAGCAGTACGTC.

This clonotype has more than one count but fewer than ten. One end of the junction does not line up with germline, which may come from a read error. The V call is TRBV27, the J call TRBJ1-5; unclear D gene. Germline CDR1 reads MNHEY; CDR2 reads SMNVEV (reference sequence). The CDR3 runs to 14 residues. The CDR3 reads CTSSSKYSNQPQHF. The DNA of the CDR3 is TGTACCAGCAGCAGTAAATATAGCAATCAGCCCCAGCATTTT.

This clonotype was counted only a few times. V and J are TRBV12-3 or TRBV12-4 and TRBJ2-1; 12 bases agree with TRBD2. The CDR3 extends over 15 amino acids. Losses at the gene ends were 8 bases for V and 8 bases for J; bases not matched to a gene: 10. The DNA of the CDR3 is TGTGCCAGCGGCCGGACTAGCGGGACTAACGATGAGCAGTTCTTC. Encoded protein: CASGRTSGTNDEQFF.

This clonotype was found a few times. This rearrangement joins TRBV19 to TRBJ1-2; the D is unclear. Per the germline V gene, CDR1 is LNHDA and CDR2 is SQIVND (reference sequence). This CDR3 is 16 amino acids long. Trimming cost V 3 bases and J 0 bases, with 14 bases left between them. DNA for the CDR3: TGTGCCAGTAGTATGGGTATTCCCGGTTCTAACTATGGCTACACCTTC. This codes for CASSMGIPGSNYGYTF.

The rearrangement joins TRBV20-1 to TRBJ2-2; 8 nucleotides agree with TRBD2. Germline V CDR1 and CDR2: DFQATT, SNEGSKA (reference sequence). J gave up 4 bases and V 6 bases, and 4 bases lay outside the gene matches. CDR3 length: 13 residues. CDR3 sequence reads: CSAISGITGELFF. The DNA of the CDR3 is TGCAGTGCAATTAGCGGGATCACCGGGGAGCTGTTTTTT.

At least ten counts were recorded for this clonotype. V and J are TRBV14 and TRBJ2-1, with D hard to call. V shed 3 bases and J shed 4 bases, with 16 bases lying between them. There are 16 residues in the CDR3. Germline assignment: CDR1 SGHDN and CDR2 FVKESK. The chain's CDR3 is CASSHSLGAIYNEQFF. The CDR3 DNA sequence: TGTGCCAGCAGCCATTCCCTTGGCGCGATTTACAATGAGCAGTTCTTC.

This clonotype appeared a few times. V and J are TRBV27 and TRBJ2-2, with 8 bases that match TRBD2. Per the germline V gene, CDR1 is MNHEY and CDR2 is SMNVEV (reference sequence). CDR3 length equals 16 residues. J was trimmed by 0 bases and V by 6 bases; bases with no gene match: 6. CDR3 DNA sequence: TGTGCCAGCAGGGCAGCGGGAGCGGCGAACACCGGGGAGCTGTTTTTT. The encoded protein is CASRAAGAANTGELFF.

V and J are TRBV29-1 and TRBJ1-2; 8 bases are shared with TRBD1. Germline trimming cut 0 bases from V and 7 bases from J; bases unmatched to any gene: 10. Germline V CDR1 and CDR2: SQVTM, ANQGSEA. This CDR3 has 15 residues. The CDR3 DNA reads as TGCAGCGTTGAAGATCCCCAGGGGGCGCATCGTGGCTACACCTTC. Translated, it gives CSVEDPQGAHRGYTF.

This clonotype appeared many times. V gene TRBV3-1 combines with J gene TRBJ2-3; no definite D call. Between the trimmed V and J ends, which lost 4 bases and 0 bases, there was a span of 8 bases. Germline values: CDR1 LGHDT, CDR2 YNNKEL (reference sequence). This CDR3 comprises 14 residues. CDR3: CASSRPISTDTQYF. The CDR3 DNA is TGTGCCAGCAGCCGACCCATAAGCACAGATACGCAGTATTTT.